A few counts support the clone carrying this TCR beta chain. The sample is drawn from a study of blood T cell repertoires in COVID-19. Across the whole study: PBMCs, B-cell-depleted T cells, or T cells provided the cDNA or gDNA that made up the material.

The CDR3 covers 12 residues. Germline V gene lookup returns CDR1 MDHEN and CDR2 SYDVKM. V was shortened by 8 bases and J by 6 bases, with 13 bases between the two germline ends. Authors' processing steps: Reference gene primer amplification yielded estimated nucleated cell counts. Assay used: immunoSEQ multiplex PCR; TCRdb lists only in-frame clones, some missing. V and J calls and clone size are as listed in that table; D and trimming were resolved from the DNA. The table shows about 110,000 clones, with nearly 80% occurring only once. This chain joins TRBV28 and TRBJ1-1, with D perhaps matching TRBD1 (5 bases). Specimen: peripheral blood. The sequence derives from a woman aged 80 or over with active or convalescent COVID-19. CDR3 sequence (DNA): TGTGCCAGCGGATACAGGACGGCTGAAGCTTTCTTT. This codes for CASGYRTAEAFF.